This T cell receptor beta chain was recorded in a study of response to subunit inactivated influenza vaccine. Via MiXCR, TCRdb re-called the RT-PCR reads, giving one row per CDR3 protein. Altogether 530,000 or so distinct CDR3 sequences are present, approximately 14% being singletons, with the ten largest covering approximately 10%. In this sample, this clonotype turned up a few times. Trimming took 0 bases from V and 13 from J, leaving 14 bases between them. The CDR3 length is 13 residues. The germline gives CDR1 LGHNA, CDR2 YSLEER. The receptor's source is a man aged 50 to 59 who received an inactivated influenza vaccine. The rearrangement links TRBV4-3 to TRBJ2-3; D possibly corresponds to TRBD1 (6 bases). Sequenced material: PBMCs from blood, taken 11 to 12 days after vaccination. The CDR3 DNA reads TGCGCCAGCAGCCAAGATCAAACAGGGTTGGAGTATTTT. Its protein is CASSQDQTGLEYF.